The clone carrying this T cell receptor beta chain occurred a few times. The target antigen is unknown. The record originates from a study of naive and memory T cell subsets. Both TRBC1 and TRBC2 were covered by a beta constant-region primer of two equimolar oligonucleotides. The ligated cDNA underwent four PCR rounds using SP2 and nested alpha and beta constant-region primers. Ligation attached a single-stranded oligonucleotide with a 12-nucleotide UMI and the SP2 primer to the cDNA 3' end. TCRdb fed the UMI-ligation and nested PCR reads into MiXCR, producing one record per CDR3 protein. The sample lists about 34,000 distinct CDR3 sequences, 18% seen once, with around 3.5% in the top ten. Trimming took 4 bases from V and 6 from J; bases not matched to a gene: 12. The germline gives CDR1 DFQATT, CDR2 SNEGSKA (reference sequence). The CDR3 totals 15 residues. Findings of the study overall: From naive to CM, EM and EMRA, diversity decreased and Gini increased. Over 95% of naive TCR sequences appeared only once after error correction, unlike memory subsets. RNA-based TCR counts may shift with T cell activation and differentiation.

The sequenced sample was effector memory CD4+ T cells from blood. The sample's subset: effector memory, CD45RA- CD27-. This receptor was obtained from a human donor in good health. The chain recombines TRBV20-1 with TRBJ2-3, with 8 bases fitting TRBD2. Here the CDR3 DNA reads TGCAGTGCTACAGACCCTGGGACTAGTCCCGATACGCAGTATTTT. Amino acid sequence: CSATDPGTSPDTQYF.